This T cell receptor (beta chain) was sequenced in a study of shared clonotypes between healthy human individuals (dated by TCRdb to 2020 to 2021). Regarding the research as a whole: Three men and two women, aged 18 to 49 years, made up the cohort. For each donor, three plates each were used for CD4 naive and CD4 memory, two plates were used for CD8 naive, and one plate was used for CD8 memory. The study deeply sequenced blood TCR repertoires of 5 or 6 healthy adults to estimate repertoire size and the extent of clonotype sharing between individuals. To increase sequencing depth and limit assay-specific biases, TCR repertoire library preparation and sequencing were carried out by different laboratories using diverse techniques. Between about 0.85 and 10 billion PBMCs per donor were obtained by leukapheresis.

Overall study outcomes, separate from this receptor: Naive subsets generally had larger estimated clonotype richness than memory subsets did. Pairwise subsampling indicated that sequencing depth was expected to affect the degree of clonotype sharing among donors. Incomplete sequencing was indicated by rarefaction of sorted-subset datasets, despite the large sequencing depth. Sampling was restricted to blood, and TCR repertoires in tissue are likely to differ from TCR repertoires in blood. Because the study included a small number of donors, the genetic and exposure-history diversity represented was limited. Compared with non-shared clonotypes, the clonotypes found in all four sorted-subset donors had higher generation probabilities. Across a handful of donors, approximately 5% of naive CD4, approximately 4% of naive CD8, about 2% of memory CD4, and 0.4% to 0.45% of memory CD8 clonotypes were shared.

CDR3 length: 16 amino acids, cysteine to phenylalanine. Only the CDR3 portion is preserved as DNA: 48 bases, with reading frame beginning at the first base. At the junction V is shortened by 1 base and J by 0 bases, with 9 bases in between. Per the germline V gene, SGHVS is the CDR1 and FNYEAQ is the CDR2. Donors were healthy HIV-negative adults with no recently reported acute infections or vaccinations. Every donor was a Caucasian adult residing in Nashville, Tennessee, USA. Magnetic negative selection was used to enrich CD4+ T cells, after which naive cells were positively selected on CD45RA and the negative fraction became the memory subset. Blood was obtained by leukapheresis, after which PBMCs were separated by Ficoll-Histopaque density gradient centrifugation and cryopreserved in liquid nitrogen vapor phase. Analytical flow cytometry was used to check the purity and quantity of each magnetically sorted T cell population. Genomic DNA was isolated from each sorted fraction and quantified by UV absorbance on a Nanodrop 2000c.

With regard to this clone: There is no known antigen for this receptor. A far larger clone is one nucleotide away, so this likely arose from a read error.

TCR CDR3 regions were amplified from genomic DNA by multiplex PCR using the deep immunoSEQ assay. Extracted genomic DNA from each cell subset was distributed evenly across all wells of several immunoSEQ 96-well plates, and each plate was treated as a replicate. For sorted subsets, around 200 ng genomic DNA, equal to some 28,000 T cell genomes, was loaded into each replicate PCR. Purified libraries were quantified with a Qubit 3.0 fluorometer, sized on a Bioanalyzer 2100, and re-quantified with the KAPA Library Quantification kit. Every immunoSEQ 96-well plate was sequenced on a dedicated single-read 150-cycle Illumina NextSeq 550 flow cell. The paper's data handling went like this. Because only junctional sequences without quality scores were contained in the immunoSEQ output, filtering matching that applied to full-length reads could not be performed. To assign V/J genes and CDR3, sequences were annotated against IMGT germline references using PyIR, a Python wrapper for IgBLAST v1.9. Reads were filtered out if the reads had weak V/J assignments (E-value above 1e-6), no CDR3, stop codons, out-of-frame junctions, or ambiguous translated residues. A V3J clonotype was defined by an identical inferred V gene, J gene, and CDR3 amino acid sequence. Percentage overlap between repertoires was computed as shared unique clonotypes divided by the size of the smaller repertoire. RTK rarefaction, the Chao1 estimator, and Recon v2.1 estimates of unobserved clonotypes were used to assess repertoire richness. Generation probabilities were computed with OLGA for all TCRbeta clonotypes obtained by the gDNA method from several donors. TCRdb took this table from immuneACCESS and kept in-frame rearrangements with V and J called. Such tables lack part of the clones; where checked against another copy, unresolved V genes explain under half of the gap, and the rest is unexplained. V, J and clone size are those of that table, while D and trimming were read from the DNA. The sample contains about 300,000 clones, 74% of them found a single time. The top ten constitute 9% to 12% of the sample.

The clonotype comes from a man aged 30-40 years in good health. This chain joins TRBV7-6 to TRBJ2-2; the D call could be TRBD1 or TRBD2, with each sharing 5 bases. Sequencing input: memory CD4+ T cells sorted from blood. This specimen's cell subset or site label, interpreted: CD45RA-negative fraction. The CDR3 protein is CASSLGLGANTGELFF. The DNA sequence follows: TGTGCCAGCAGCTTAGGTCTGGGGGCGAACACCGGGGAGCTGTTTTTT.